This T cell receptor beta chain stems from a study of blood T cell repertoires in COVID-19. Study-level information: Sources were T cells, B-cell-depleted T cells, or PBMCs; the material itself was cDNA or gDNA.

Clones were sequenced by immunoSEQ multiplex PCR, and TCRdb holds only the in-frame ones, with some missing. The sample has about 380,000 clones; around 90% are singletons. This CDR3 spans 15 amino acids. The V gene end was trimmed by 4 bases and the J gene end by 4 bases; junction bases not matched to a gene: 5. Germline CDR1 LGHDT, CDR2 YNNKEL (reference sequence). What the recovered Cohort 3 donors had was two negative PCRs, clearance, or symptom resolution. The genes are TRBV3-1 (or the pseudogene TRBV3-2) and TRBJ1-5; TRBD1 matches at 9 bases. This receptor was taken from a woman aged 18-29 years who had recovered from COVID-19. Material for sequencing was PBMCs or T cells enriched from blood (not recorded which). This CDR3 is CASSPGTGMNQPQHF. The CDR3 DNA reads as TGTGCCAGCAGCCCCGGGACAGGGATGAATCAGCCCCAGCATTTT.